What follows are 3 T cell receptor beta chains derived from one specimen sequenced in a study of cytomegalovirus exposure and HLA in healthy donors. PCR employed 60 Vbeta and 13 Jbeta primers. Using immunoSEQ multiplex PCR, the repertoire was profiled, and TCRdb retains in-frame clones only, with some absent. The sample holds about 200,000 clones, 65% to 90% seen once. Specimen: PBMCs. All receptors derive from a woman aged 50 to 60 in good health and CMV-seronegative.

This clone was seen a handful of times. The rearrangement joins TRBV6-1 to TRBJ2-7; no reliable D call. V was cut by 1 base and J by 0 bases, with 10 bases left in between. This CDR3 has 15 amino acids. CDR1 is MNHNS and CDR2 is SASEGT in the germline V gene. DNA of the CDR3: TGTGCCAGCAGTGAAGGGCAGGTCAGCTCCTACGAGCAGTACTTC. This translates into CASSEGQVSSYEQYF.

The V gene is TRBV6-1, the J gene TRBJ2-3; 12 nucleotides match TRBD2. Per germline, CDR1 MNHNS and CDR2 SASEGT. J lost 3 bases, V lost 4 bases, and 5 bases had no gene match. This CDR3 has 16 residues. The CDR3 sequence: CASSVLAGGPTDTQYF. CDR3 nucleotide sequence: TGTGCCAGCAGTGTCCTAGCGGGAGGGCCGACAGATACGCAGTATTTT.

The CDR3 sequence is CASSESEGGGEQYF. CDR3 nucleotide sequence: TGCGCCAGCAGTGAGTCGGAAGGGGGCGGGGAGCAGTACTTC. The chain joins TRBV10-2 to TRBJ2-7; 7 bases fit TRBD1. V shed 0 bases and J 7 bases; nucleotides not matched to a gene: 6. This CDR3 spans 14 amino acids. The germline gives CDR1 WSHSY, CDR2 SAAADI.